These 27 T cell receptor beta chains were sequenced from one sample in a study of blood T cell repertoires in COVID-19. Clones were read by immunoSEQ multiplex PCR, and TCRdb kept only the in-frame ones, dropping some. Of just over 300,000 clones listed, roughly nine tenths are singletons. Input material: peripheral blood. The origin of the receptors is a man between 18 and 29 years old with active or convalescent COVID-19.

The CDR3 DNA reads as TGTGCCAGCAGCCAAGATCATCTAGCGGGGCACTCCTACGAGCAGTACTTC. This gives the protein CASSQDHLAGHSYEQYF. The chain employs TRBV4-2 and TRBJ2-7, with 9 bases matching TRBD2. Unmatched junction bases numbered 6, after V lost 0 bases and J lost 0 bases. Germline V gene lookup returns CDR1 LGHNA and CDR2 YNFKEQ. The CDR3 is 17 residues long.

This chain links TRBV6-5 with TRBJ2-7; a weak D match, TRBD2 (6 bases). This CDR3 has 14 amino acids. Germline values: CDR1 MNHEY, CDR2 SVGAGI. V was clipped by 7 bases and J by 6 bases, with 19 bases between them. The CDR3, as DNA: TGTGCCAGCAAGAACGGGAGAAGGGCCCTCGAGCAGTACTTC. Protein sequence: CASKNGRRALEQYF.

This clone was picked up many times. V usage is TRBV7-9 and J usage is TRBJ2-7; D gene ambiguous. CDR3 length: 15 residues. V lost 4 bases to trimming and J lost 2 bases, with 15 bases between them. Germline assignment: CDR1 SEHNR and CDR2 FQNEAQ (reference sequence). The CDR3 spells CASSSKTQNPYEQYF. DNA for the CDR3: TGTGCCAGCAGCTCAAAGACACAGAATCCCTACGAGCAGTACTTC.

V is TRBV5-6 and J is TRBJ1-5; D may be TRBD1 (5 bases). The V end lost 1 base, the J end lost 5 bases, and 10 bases lay between the germline ends. The CDR3 totals 14 residues. The germline V gene has CDR1 SGHDT and CDR2 YYEEEE. The CDR3 bases are TGTGCCAGCAGCTTGTTTCAGGGTTATCAGCCCCAGCATTTT. Encoded protein: CASSLFQGYQPQHF. Full variable domain (remainder filled in from reference TRBV5-6 and TRBJ1-5): DAGVTQSPTHLIKTRGQQVTLRCSPKSGHDTVSWYQQALGQGPQFIFQYYEEEERQRGNFPDRFSGHQFPNYSSELNVNALLLGDSALYLCASSLFQGYQPQHFGDGTRLSIL.

The chain links TRBV15 to TRBJ2-5; 7 bases line up with TRBD1. With 6 bases clipped from V and 5 bases from J, the junction kept 18 bases outside the gene matches. Germline CDR1 and CDR2: LNHNV and YYDKDF (reference sequence). CDR3 length equals 17 residues. The CDR3 reads CATRQVPQGSGWETQYF. CDR3 nucleotide sequence: TGTGCCACCAGACAAGTACCACAGGGGTCTGGGTGGGAGACCCAGTACTTC.

This clone came up a few times. The chain recombines TRBV25-1 with TRBJ2-5; maybe TRBD1 (6 bases). Germline V CDR1 and CDR2: MGHDK, SYGVNS. CDR3 length: 15 amino acids. V shed 6 bases and J shed 2 bases, with 16 bases lying between them. This CDR3 reads CASRGDTLGQETQYF. CDR3 nucleotides: TGTGCCAGCAGAGGGGACACACTCGGGCAAGAGACCCAGTACTTC.

This chain connects TRBV4-1 to TRBJ1-1; D perhaps matches TRBD1 (5 bases). The CDR3 length is 15 residues. Germline-derived CDR1 and CDR2 are MGHRA and YSYEKL. Trimming took off 3 bases at V and 4 bases at J, with 15 bases between the two ends. CDR3 residues: CASSQEPGLSTEAFF. In nucleotides, the CDR3 is TGCGCCAGCAGCCAGGAACCAGGGTTGAGCACTGAAGCTTTCTTT.

This sequence joins TRBV7-2 and TRBJ2-5, with 7 bases that match TRBD2. V shed 4 bases, J shed 3 bases, and the junction held 11 bases outside the gene matches. The CDR3 has 16 residues. Looked up from germline, CDR1 is SGHTA and CDR2 is FQGNSA. In nucleotides, the CDR3 is TGTGCCAGCAGCTCCCAGAGGGGACTAAACAAAGAGACCCAGTACTTC. Amino acid sequence: CASSSQRGLNKETQYF.

J is TRBJ2-3 and V is TRBV6-2 or TRBV6-3, with 7 positions matching TRBD1. The CDR3 totals 15 residues. J gave up 7 bases and V 6 bases, and 13 bases lay outside the gene matches. Germline values: CDR1 MNHEY, CDR2 SVGEGT. CDR3 DNA: TGTGCCAGCAGCCGCCCCGGGACAGTTGGGAATACGCAGTATTTT. Its protein product is CASSRPGTVGNTQYF.

V gene TRBV29-1 combines with J gene TRBJ2-1; 9 bases are a match to TRBD2. The germline V gene has CDR1 SQVTM and CDR2 ANQGSEA. The CDR3 extends over 15 amino acids. Unmatched junction bases numbered 9, after V lost 4 bases and J lost 5 bases. CDR3 residues: CSVVSLAGFNNEQFF. The CDR3 nucleotides are TGCAGCGTTGTGAGCCTAGCGGGATTTAACAATGAGCAGTTCTTC.

The gene calls are TRBV24-1 and TRBJ2-2; D might be TRBD1 (5 bases). Trimming removed 4 bases at V and 6 bases at J, with 14 bases between. Germline V gene lookup returns CDR1 KGHDR and CDR2 SFDVKD. There are 15 residues in the CDR3. The CDR3 loop reads CATSDPDTNPGELFF. For the CDR3, the DNA is TGTGCCACCAGTGACCCGGACACAAATCCCGGGGAGCTGTTTTTT.

The chain has TRBV9 and TRBJ1-1; the D is unclear. Germline CDR1 SGDLS, CDR2 YYNGEE. Trimming stripped 0 bases from V and 3 bases from J, with 12 bases between. CDR3 length: 15 residues. The CDR3 is CASSVAGRQDTEAFF. The CDR3 nucleotides are TGTGCCAGCAGCGTAGCTGGGCGCCAGGACACTGAAGCTTTCTTT.

This sequence joins TRBV10-2 and TRBJ2-2; TRBD2 matches at 14 bases. V shed 4 bases and J 5 bases; nucleotides not matched to a gene: 9. This CDR3 has 18 amino acids. Germline V lookup: CDR1 WSHSY, CDR2 SAAADI. In DNA form, the CDR3 reads TGCGCCAGCAGTGTAGTGGAGACTAGCGGGAGGGAAACCGGGGAGCTGTTTTTT. It codes for CASSVVETSGRETGELFF.

This chain links TRBV27 with TRBJ2-5, with 9 bases aligning to TRBD1. Per germline, CDR1 MNHEY and CDR2 SMNVEV (reference sequence). CDR3 size: 15 residues. The junction had 7 bases not matched to a gene; V was cut back by 4 bases and J by 4 bases. The CDR3 loop is CASSSGTGFGETQYF. CDR3 DNA sequence: TGTGCCAGCAGTTCAGGGACAGGGTTTGGAGAGACCCAGTACTTC.

The chain is built from TRBV5-1 and TRBJ2-5, with 9 bases that match TRBD1. V lost 3 bases to trimming and J lost 2 bases; unmatched junction nucleotides: 11. Germline-derived CDR1 and CDR2 are SGHRS and YFSETQ. The CDR3 consists of 17 residues. The chain's CDR3 is CASSSGQGPDLQETQYF. For the CDR3, the DNA is TGCGCCAGCAGCTCCGGACAGGGGCCTGACCTGCAAGAGACCCAGTACTTC.

The rearrangement links TRBV7-9 to TRBJ1-2; D is uncertain. CDR1 is SEHNR, CDR2 FQNEAQ, per germline (reference sequence). V was pared by 5 bases and J by 5 bases, with 18 bases between. The CDR3 extends over 15 amino acids. CDR3 protein: CASSRGREDTYGYTF. The CDR3 bases are TGTGCCAGCAGCCGTGGACGGGAAGATACTTATGGCTACACCTTC. Full variable domain (missing parts from reference TRBV7-9 and TRBJ1-2): DTGVSQNPRHKITKRGQNVTFRCDPISEHNRLYWYRQTLGQGPEFLTYFQNEAQLEKSRLLSDRFSAERPKGSFSTLEIQRTEQGDSAMYLCASSRGREDTYGYTFGSGTRLTVV.

This clone was detected once. The CDR3 spells CASSLRPASGGYEQYF. The DNA for the CDR3 is TGTGCCAGCAGCTTACGTCCTGCTAGCGGGGGTTACGAGCAGTACTTC. The J gene is TRBJ2-7, the V gene TRBV7-6, with TRBD2 identical over 10 bases. Germline lookup yields CDR1 SGHVS and CDR2 FNYEAQ. The trim removed 2 bases at V and 4 bases at J, leaving 8 bases unmatched. The CDR3 covers 16 residues. The variable domain in full, with the rest retrieved from reference TRBV7-6 and TRBJ2-7, is GAGVSQSPRYKVTKRGQDVALRCDPISGHVSLYWYRQALGQGPEFLTYFNYEAQQDKSGLPNDRFSAERPEGSISTLTIQRTEQRDSAMYRCASSLRPASGGYEQYFGPGTRLTVT.

This clone was observed a single time. The V gene is TRBV5-1, the J gene TRBJ1-5; 9 bases map to TRBD1. Germline V gene data show CDR1 as SGHRS and CDR2 as YFSETQ. The trim removed 4 bases at V and 6 bases at J, leaving 5 bases unmatched. CDR3 length: 14 residues. The CDR3 protein is CASSVTGGTQPQHF. Here the CDR3 DNA reads TGCGCCAGCAGCGTAACAGGGGGCACTCAGCCCCAGCATTTT.

The V gene is TRBV4-1, the J gene TRBJ2-7; TRBD1 matches 8 bases. V was clipped by 2 bases and J by 3 bases; unmatched bases: 12. The V gene's germline CDR1 is MGHRA and CDR2 YSYEKL. The CDR3 consists of 17 residues. The CDR3 sequence: CASSQLRTGSPFYEQYF. The CDR3 DNA reads TGCGCCAGCAGCCAACTACGGACAGGGTCCCCCTTCTACGAGCAGTACTTC.

A word on this clone: Other nucleotide sequences in the sample specify the same CDR3. This chain connects TRBV27 to TRBJ2-7, with 10 bases fitting TRBD2. Germline V gives CDR1 MNHEY, CDR2 SMNVEV (reference sequence). The V and J ends lost 6 bases and 2 bases, in that order; junction bases with no gene match: 1. This CDR3 has 13 amino acids. CDR3 DNA sequence: TGTGCCAGCAGACTAGCGGGAACCTACGAGCAGTACTTC. Its translation is CASRLAGTYEQYF.

The rearrangement uses TRBV4-1 and TRBJ2-3; 15 bases map to TRBD2. The trim removed 4 bases at V and 2 bases at J, leaving 7 bases unmatched. Looked up from germline, CDR1 is MGHRA and CDR2 is YSYEKL. CDR3 length: 18 residues. The CDR3 here is CASSPWGTSGRITDTQYF. As DNA, the CDR3 is TGCGCCAGCAGCCCCTGGGGGACTAGCGGGAGGATCACAGATACGCAGTATTTT.

The chain recombines TRBV27 with TRBJ2-2; D gene unclear. Trimming took off 0 bases at V and 7 bases at J, with 6 bases between the two ends. The germline gives CDR1 MNHEY, CDR2 SMNVEV (reference sequence). CDR3 length: 13 amino acids. The CDR3 region is CASSLSRDGELFF. The CDR3 DNA sequence: TGTGCCAGCAGTTTATCTCGAGACGGGGAGCTGTTTTTT.

This clone was seen a handful of times. This chain connects TRBV6-2 or TRBV6-3 to TRBJ2-7, with D unresolved. Germline CDR1 is MNHEY and CDR2 is SVGEGT. V was trimmed by 0 bases and J by 2 bases, leaving 5 bases between them. This CDR3 has 13 residues. The CDR3 here is CASSYSHPYEQYF. DNA for the CDR3: TGTGCCAGCAGTTACTCCCATCCCTACGAGCAGTACTTC.

The V call is TRBV18, the J call TRBJ2-2; the D gene is possibly TRBD1 (5 bases). Looked up from germline, CDR1 is KGHSH and CDR2 is LQKENI. The CDR3 runs to 17 residues. Trimming pared 3 bases from V and 0 bases from J, leaving 14 bases between. Here the CDR3 reads CASSPPTGQSNTGELFF. The CDR3 coding sequence is TGTGCCAGCTCACCCCCAACCGGACAATCGAACACCGGGGAGCTGTTTTTT. Drawing the rest from reference TRBV18 and TRBJ2-2, the complete variable domain is NAGVMQNPRHLVRRRGQEARLRCSPMKGHSHVYWYRQLPEEGLKFMVYLQKENIIDESGMPKERFSAEFPKEGPSILRIQQVVRGDSAAYFCASSPPTGQSNTGELFFGEGSRLTVL.

The chain recombines TRBV11-2 with TRBJ2-3, with 9 bases identical to TRBD1. This CDR3 has 15 amino acids. V was clipped by 6 bases and J by 4 bases; unmatched bases: 8. The germline V gene encodes CDR1 SGHAT and CDR2 FQNNGV. The CDR3 sequence: CASSRRQGVADTQYF. CDR3 sequence (DNA): TGTGCCAGCAGTCGAAGACAGGGGGTGGCAGATACGCAGTATTTT. The full variable domain, in which reference TRBV11-2 and TRBJ2-3 provide the parts outside the CDR3, is EAGVAQSPRYKIIEKRQSVAFWCNPISGHATLYWYQQILGQGPKLLIQFQNNGVVDDSQLPKDRFSAERLKGVDSTLKIQPAKLEDSAVYLCASSRRQGVADTQYFGPGTRLTVL.

This clone occurred once. The V gene is TRBV5-8, the J gene TRBJ2-7, with D unresolved. Trimming left V 4 bases short and J 5 bases short, with 7 bases between. The CDR3 is 11 residues long. Germline-derived CDR1 and CDR2 are SGHTS and YDEGEE. CDR3 sequence: CASSPLNEQYF. CDR3 coding DNA: TGTGCCAGCAGCCCGCTAAACGAGCAGTACTTC.

The chain recombines TRBV5-1 with TRBJ2-5, with a tentative D call TRBD1 (5 bases). Germline V lookup: CDR1 SGHRS, CDR2 YFSETQ. CDR3 length: 12 residues. The ends were cut back, 1 base at V and 5 bases at J, with 6 bases in the middle. Here the CDR3 reads CASSLRGETQYF. CDR3 DNA: TGCGCCAGCAGCTTGAGGGGCGAGACCCAGTACTTC.